This TCR beta chain is from a study of T cell therapy after organ transplantation (dated by TCRdb to about 2019). Notes on the research overall: Therapy products were autologous CMV-specific T cells expanded in vitro for about 13 days with a peptide pool of 30 HLA class I and II CMV epitopes. Short-term post-therapy blood samples were collected 4 to 8 weeks after completion of therapy. An open-label phase I trial of autologous CMV-specific adoptive T cell therapy in solid-organ transplant recipients was the basis for the study, which was a follow-up TRBV repertoire analysis. The median number of CMV-specific T cells given to patients was 1.92 x 10^8, delivered over 2 to 6 intravenous infusions. Long-term post-therapy samples were obtainable from only 8 of the 10 patients. Of the roughly 10 patients, eight were classified as clinical responders and two were classified as nonresponders. Each patient got up to 6 T cell doses, given every 2 weeks, and was then monitored for 25 to 35 weeks after finishing therapy. The paper's findings and limits, for the study overall: Post-therapy reconstitution appeared to include both transferred clonotypes and endogenous clonotypes not detected in the therapy products. Because the cohort was small, confounders such as concurrent antirejection and antiviral medications could not be assessed. Fold change in CD8 clonality after therapy was inversely correlated with pretherapy clonality, suggesting that less biased repertoires were more receptive to remodeling. Marked pretherapy clonal expansions with minimal repertoire change after therapy were observed in nonresponders. The small number of expansions detected in nonresponders may be due to reduced sample coverage caused by poor CD8+ T cell yield.

CDR1 LNHNV and CDR2 YYDKDF are derived from the germline V gene (reference sequence). V drops 0 bases and J drops 5 bases, leaving 8 bases in between. The CDR3 goes from the cysteine to the phenylalanine over 13 residues. Of all the DNA, just the CDR3 is kept, 39 bases in frame from base 1. The label giving this sample's time point can be read as: 4-8 weeks after completion of therapy. Solid-organ transplant recipients with drug-resistant/recurrent cytomegalovirus were included as patients. Roughly 10 of the trial participants were picked for repertoire analysis depending on whether post-therapy peripheral blood mononuclear cells were available. Viable CD3+CD8+CD4- lymphocytes were sorted from PBMCs on a BD FACSAria III. The Qiagen DNeasy Kit was used to extract genomic DNA from the sorted cells. Using the immunoSEQ two-step, bias-controlled multiplex PCR assay, TRB CDR3 regions were amplified from genomic DNA. Sequencing of CDR3 libraries was carried out on an Illumina NextSeq 500. In the authors' own workflow: Initial alignment and bioinformatics, including bias normalization against synthetic CDR3 analogs, were performed with the immunoSEQ Analyzer platform. V, D and J gene annotation followed the IMGT database definitions. Additional TRBV analyses were carried out with default settings in VDJtools version 1.1.10 and the R package tcR version 2.2.1.11. GLIPH analysis was performed with version 1.0 using default settings. In CDR3 sequences with at least 5 reads, significant changes in clonotype frequency were tested by a 2-sided binomial test with Benjamini-Hochberg correction (alpha = 0.01). TCRdb mirrors the immuneACCESS table, restricted to in-frame sequences. Some clones are absent from its copies; in checked studies, under half trace to an unresolved V gene, and the reason for the others is unknown. V and J calls and clone size are given by that table; D and trimming were obtained from the DNA. Counted in this sample were just under 20,000 clones; around 82% of them appeared once. Together, the top ten hold around a tenth of the sample.

About this clone itself: The antigen this receptor binds is unknown. Base qualities are not at hand, and no much larger clone is one base apart.

Here the sequenced sample was CD8+ T cells from blood, taken after autologous CMV-specific T cell therapy. The sequence came from a human patient who had received a solid organ transplant and had CMV disease. It is possible that, after a transplant, some T cells come from the graft donor. Rearrangement joined TRBV15 to TRBJ2-7; no D gene can be assigned with confidence. DNA sequence: TGTGCCACCAGCAGAGATTCGCGGAACGAGCAGTACTTC. Translated, it gives CATSRDSRNEQYF. The reference TRBV15 and TRBJ2-7 proteins fill in what lies around the CDR3, so the full variable domain reads DAMVIQNPRYQVTQFGKPVTLSCSQTLNHNVMYWYQQKSSQAPKLLFHYYDKDFNNEADTPDNFQSRRPNTSFCFLDIRSPGLGDTAMYLCATSRDSRNEQYFGPGTRLTVT.